A single sample gave rise to the 16 T cell receptor beta chains below, sequenced in a study of vaccination and CD4 T cells after COVID-19. Researchers used the Oncomine TCR Beta short-read assay to sequence DNA from cultured CD4+ T cells. TCRdb re-derived calls from the PCR reads in MiXCR, one entry per CDR3 protein. The table has around 20,000 distinct CDR3 sequences, about 51% seen once; the top ten hold 8% to 10%. These receptors have no identified antigens. Treatment here: approximately nine-day PBMC culture with coronavirus spike peptide pools or control peptides (ViraFEST assay). Source material: CD4+ T cells from blood, cultured in vitro. Source of these receptors: a human donor who had recovered from COVID-19.

This clonotype occurred a few times. This chain connects TRBV19 to TRBJ2-3; D possibly uses TRBD1 or TRBD2 (5 bases each). Trimming pared 0 bases from V and 2 bases from J, leaving 12 bases between. The CDR3 has 16 amino acids. Germline CDR1 reads LNHDA; CDR2 reads SQIVND (reference sequence). Here the CDR3 DNA reads TGTGCCAGTAGTATAGATCGGGGCGCGAACACAGATACGCAGTATTTT. Protein product: CASSIDRGANTDTQYF.

This clonotype turned up a few times. The J gene is TRBJ1-1, the V gene TRBV7-9, with D maybe TRBD1 (5 bases). CDR1 is SEHNR and CDR2 is FQNEAQ in the germline V gene (reference sequence). There are 14 residues in the CDR3. V was pared by 4 bases and J by 6 bases, with 15 bases between. CDR3 protein: CASSSGGGKSEAFF. The CDR3 DNA is TGTGCCAGCAGCTCGGGGGGTGGGAAGTCTGAAGCTTTCTTT.

V and J are TRBV7-8 and TRBJ2-7, with D perhaps TRBD2 (6 bases). V was cut by 1 base and J by 3 bases, with 13 bases left in between. There are 15 residues in the CDR3. The germline gives CDR1 SGHVS, CDR2 FQNEAQ. The CDR3: CASSLVHGGSYEQYF. As DNA, the CDR3 is TGTGCCAGCAGCTTAGTTCACGGAGGGAGCTACGAGCAGTACTTC.

In this sample, this clonotype turned up a few times. The chain has TRBV5-4 and TRBJ2-7; 8 bases match TRBD2. J lost 3 bases, V lost 5 bases, and 13 bases had no gene match. The CDR3 sequence is 16 residues long. Germline CDR1 SGHNT, CDR2 YYREEE (reference sequence). CDR3 loop: CASSSPTGTSNYEQYF. The CDR3 DNA reads as TGTGCCAGCAGTTCCCCTACCGGGACTAGTAACTACGAGCAGTACTTC.

The chain carries TRBV12-3 or TRBV12-4 and TRBJ2-1, with D possibly matching TRBD2 (6 bases). The CDR3 sequence is 15 residues long. V gave up 6 bases and J gave up 0 bases, with 12 bases separating them. This chain's CDR3 is CASSLAPSSYNEQFF. The CDR3 nucleotides are TGTGCCAGCAGCCTAGCGCCGAGCTCCTACAATGAGCAGTTCTTC.

V and J are TRBV11-2 and TRBJ2-3, with 9 bases that match TRBD1. V shed 1 base, J shed 1 base, and the junction held 6 bases outside the gene matches. The CDR3 contains 17 residues. Germline V lookup: CDR1 SGHAT, CDR2 FQNNGV. CDR3 nucleotide sequence: TGTGCCAGCAGCTTAGGAAGACAGGGGGTAGGCACAGATACGCAGTATTTT. Amino acid sequence: CASSLGRQGVGTDTQYF.

The V and J genes are TRBV20-1 and TRBJ2-5; 8 bases align to TRBD2. V gave up 3 bases and J gave up 0 bases; unmatched junction bases: 9. The CDR3 contains 16 residues. Germline CDR1 reads DFQATT; CDR2 reads SNEGSKA (reference sequence). CDR3 nucleotide sequence: TGCAGTGCTAGGGACTTTAGCGGGACCAACCAAGAGACCCAGTACTTC. Translation: CSARDFSGTNQETQYF.

The CDR3 region has the DNA TGTGCCAGCAGTGAGTCGGCGGGGGGGACTGAGACCCAGTACTTC. This sequence encodes CASSESAGGTETQYF. J is TRBJ2-5 and V is TRBV2; TRBD2 aligns across 9 bases. The germline V gene has CDR1 SNHLY and CDR2 FYNNEI. V shed 3 bases, J shed 5 bases, and the junction held 7 bases outside the gene matches. This CDR3 has 15 residues.

CDR3 amino acids: CASSPLRLAGGTAYEQYF. The CDR3 DNA reads as TGTGCCAGCAGCCCCCTTCGACTAGCGGGAGGGACAGCCTACGAGCAGTACTTC. The chain links TRBV27 to TRBJ2-7; TRBD2 matches at 14 bases. CDR1 and CDR2 (germline): MNHEY, SMNVEV (reference sequence). Trimming removed 6 bases from V and 2 bases from J; junction bases left unmatched: 12. The CDR3 has 18 residues.

This clonotype was seen only a few times. This sequence joins TRBV21-1 and TRBJ1-5; the table assigns TRBD1, which was not confirmed against the DNA. TRBV21-1 is tagged as a pseudogene. CDR3 length: 18 amino acids. CDR3 amino acids: CASSKFEPGQGAGQPQHF. CDR3 coding DNA: TGTGCCAGCAGTAAATTTGAACCGGGACAGGGGGCAGGACAGCCCCAGCATTTT.

This chain links TRBV20-1 with TRBJ2-6, with D hard to call. Deletions cut 3 bases from V and 1 base from J, with 10 bases between. CDR3 length: 15 residues. Germline CDR1 is DFQATT and CDR2 is SNEGSKA (reference sequence). CDR3 region: CSASPVSSGANVLTF. CDR3 coding DNA: TGCAGTGCTAGTCCGGTCAGTTCTGGGGCCAACGTCCTGACTTTC.

The gene calls are TRBV12-3 or TRBV12-4 and TRBJ1-5, with 8 nucleotides matching TRBD1. CDR3 length equals 14 residues. Trimming at V came to 4 bases and at J to 5 bases, leaving 4 bases not matched to a gene. CDR3 nucleotide sequence: TGTGCCAGCAGTTCTTCACAGGGGGATCAGCCCCAGCATTTT. It is translated as CASSSSQGDQPQHF.

V and J are TRBV12-3 or TRBV12-4 and TRBJ1-3; D is ambiguous. CDR3 length: 15 residues. Trimming left V 5 bases short and J 2 bases short, with 13 bases between. CDR3 nucleotides: TGTGCCAGCAGTCTTACGAGGACGGCTGGAAACACCATATATTTT. As protein: CASSLTRTAGNTIYF.

This chain links TRBV28 with TRBJ2-2, with TRBD2 as a possible D gene (5 bases). Germline V gene sequence: CDR1 MDHEN, CDR2 SYDVKM. The CDR3 sequence is 12 residues long. Trimming removed 11 bases at V and 7 bases at J, with 14 bases between. As DNA, the CDR3 is TGTGCCTCAAAACACGGGGTCGGGGAGCTGTTTTTT. This gives the protein CASKHGVGELFF. Full variable domain (remainder filled in from reference TRBV28 and TRBJ2-2): DVKVTQSSRYLVKRTGEKVFLECVQDMDHENMFWYRQDPGLGLRLIYFSYDVKMKEKGDIPEGYSVSREKKERFSLILESASTNQTSMYLCASKHGVGELFFGEGSRLTVL.

This clonotype was detected only a few times. The rearrangement links TRBV2 to TRBJ2-7, with 9 bases lining up with TRBD1. The V segment lost 8 bases and the J segment 1 base; nucleotides outside the gene matches: 15. The CDR3 runs to 17 residues. Looked up from germline, CDR1 is SNHLY and CDR2 is FYNNEI. The CDR3 is CASRPRDRVRKSYEQYF. The CDR3 DNA follows: TGTGCCAGCCGACCCCGGGACAGGGTTCGAAAATCCTACGAGCAGTACTTC.

V gene TRBV11-2 combines with J gene TRBJ2-3; TRBD2 matches 13 bases. CDR3 length equals 17 residues. Germline V gene data show CDR1 as SGHAT and CDR2 as FQNNGV. J was trimmed by 5 bases and V by 1 base; bases with no gene match: 6. CDR3: CASSLVGLAGLGDTQYF. The CDR3 nucleotides are TGTGCCAGCAGCTTAGTGGGACTAGCGGGGCTGGGAGATACGCAGTATTTT.